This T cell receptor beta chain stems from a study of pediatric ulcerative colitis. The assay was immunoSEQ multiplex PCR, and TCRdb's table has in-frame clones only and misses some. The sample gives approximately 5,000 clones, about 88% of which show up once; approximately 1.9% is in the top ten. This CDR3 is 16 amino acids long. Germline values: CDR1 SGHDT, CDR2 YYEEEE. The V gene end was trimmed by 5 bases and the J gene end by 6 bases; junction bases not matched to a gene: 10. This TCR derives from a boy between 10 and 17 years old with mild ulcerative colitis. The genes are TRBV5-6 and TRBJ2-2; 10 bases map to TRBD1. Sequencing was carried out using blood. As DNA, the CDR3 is TGTGCCAGCAGGATCCGGGACAGGGGAAGGGCCGGGGAGCTGTTTTTT. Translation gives CASRIRDRGRAGELFF. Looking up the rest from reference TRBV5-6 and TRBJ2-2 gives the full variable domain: DAGVTQSPTHLIKTRGQQVTLRCSPKSGHDTVSWYQQALGQGPQFIFQYYEEEERQRGNFPDRFSGHQFPNYSSELNVNALLLGDSALYLCASRIRDRGRAGELFFGEGSRLTVL.